The clone carrying this TCR beta chain was detected a few times. Its antigen is unidentified. The data were taken from a study of CD8 T cells in ankylosing spondylitis. Libraries of TCR beta came from quantitative 5'-RACE with molecular barcodes. TCRdb re-called the 5' RACE reads with MiXCR, one entry per CDR3 protein. The table includes fewer than 650,000 distinct CDR3 sequences, about 12% detected once. Germline assignment: CDR1 SGHVS and CDR2 FQNEAQ. The junction had 6 bases not matched to a gene; V was cut back by 0 bases and J by 8 bases. The CDR3 extends over 17 amino acids. Study conclusions and caveats: Disease-linked clones were reportedly significantly enriched in matched ankylosing spondylitis synovial fluid. Some motif variants were previously reported in reactive arthritis synovial fluid and blood. For ankylosing spondylitis blood, a TCR beta motif of 7 to 9 highly homologous variants appeared characteristic.

The receptor's source is a male donor with ankylosing spondylitis. Source material: blood, either unsorted or a sorted T cell fraction (not recorded which). The chain combines TRBV7-8 with TRBJ2-1; the match to TRBD2 covers 14 bases. In DNA, the CDR3 is TGTGCCAGCAGCTTAGCCGGGACTAGCGGGAGAGGGGATGAGCAGTTCTTC. Its protein product is CASSLAGTSGRGDEQFF. Together with reference TRBV7-8 and TRBJ2-1, the CDR3 gives the full variable domain: GAGVSQSPRYKVAKRGQDVALRCDPISGHVSLFWYQQALGQGPEFLTYFQNEAQLDKSGLPSDRFFAERPEGSVSTLKIQRTQQEDSAVYLCASSLAGTSGRGDEQFFGPGTRLTVL.